Listed here are 18 T cell receptor beta chains from one sample, sequenced in a study of T cells after somatic rescue of genetic block. Some clones are missing from TCRdb's copy, which holds only in-frame ones; the method was immunoSEQ multiplex PCR. The sample has roughly 15,000 clones; approximately 72% are singletons. Sequencing used peripheral blood mononuclear cells (PBMCs). The receptors derive from a boy aged 10-17 years.

Concerning this clone: The germline gene is not matched at one end of the junction; a read error may be the cause. V and J are TRBV7-7 and TRBJ2-3; D is possibly TRBD1 (7 bases). The germline V gene has CDR1 SSHAT and CDR2 FNYEAQ (reference sequence). The CDR3 is made up of 13 amino acids. CDR3 loop: CASSPGGPDTQYF. Here the CDR3 DNA reads TGTGCTAGCAGCCCAGGGGGGCCCGATACGCAGTATTTT.

Only a few counts were recorded for this clone. The CDR3 nucleotides read TGTGCCAGCAGTTCCTTAAAGGGAAGGGGAACTTCCTACGAGCAGTACTTC. It codes for CASSSLKGRGTSYEQYF. V is TRBV11-2 and J is TRBJ2-7; possible D gene TRBD1, 5 bases. V lost 6 bases and J 1 base, leaving 22 bases between the germline ends. The CDR3 length is 17 residues. Germline V lookup: CDR1 SGHAT, CDR2 FQNNGV.

J is TRBJ1-5 and V is TRBV19, with D perhaps matching TRBD1 (5 bases). The ends were cut back, 4 bases at V and 0 bases at J, with 10 bases in the middle. The CDR3 sequence is 15 residues long. CDR1 is LNHDA and CDR2 is SQIVND in the germline V gene (reference sequence). The CDR3: CASSTGRGSNQPQHF. CDR3 DNA sequence: TGTGCCAGTAGTACAGGGAGGGGTAGCAATCAGCCCCAGCATTTT.

CDR3 sequence: CASSQWDRAEQYF. The CDR3 nucleotides read TGTGCCAGCAGCCAATGGGACAGGGCGGAGCAGTACTTC. The rearrangement uses TRBV16 and TRBJ2-7; 9 bases are a match to TRBD1. There are 13 residues in the CDR3. CDR1 is KGHSY, CDR2 FQNENV, per germline. Losses at the gene ends were 1 base for V and 7 bases for J; bases not matched to a gene: 2. The full variable domain, its missing parts supplied by reference TRBV16 and TRBJ2-7, is GEEVAQTPKHLVRGEGQKAKLYCAPIKGHSYVFWYQQVLKNEFKFLISFQNENVFDETGMPKERFSAKCLPNSPCSLEIQATKLEDSAVYFCASSQWDRAEQYFGPGTRLTVT.

This sequence joins TRBV27 and TRBJ2-7; TRBD2 agrees at 8 bases. From germline, CDR1 is MNHEY and CDR2 SMNVEV (reference sequence). The CDR3 is 13 amino acids. The junction had 2 bases not matched to a gene; V was cut back by 5 bases and J by 2 bases. As DNA, the CDR3 is TGTGCCAGCAGTGTAGCGGGACCCTACGAGCAGTACTTC. Translation: CASSVAGPYEQYF.

This sequence joins TRBV6-5 and TRBJ1-6; TRBD1 is a possible D gene (5 bases). The CDR3 totals 13 residues. Trimming removed 5 bases from V and 9 bases from J, with 11 bases in between. Per germline, CDR1 MNHEY and CDR2 SVGAGI. The CDR3, as DNA: TGTGCCAGCAGTCCCAGGGATAGTTCACCCCTCCACTTT. This translates into CASSPRDSSPLHF.

Points on this clone: The junction shows a germline mismatch at one end, possibly a read error. Other DNA sequences of this sample code for an identical CDR3. This rearrangement joins TRBV10-3 to TRBJ1-5; D gene uncertain. The CDR3 loop spans 14 amino acids. Germline CDR1 is ENHRY and CDR2 is SYGVKD. CDR3 sequence: CAISARVFDQPQHF. The CDR3 nucleotides are TGTGCCATCAGTGCGCGGGTTTTCGATCAGCCCCAACATTTT.

This chain joins TRBV6-5 and TRBJ1-4; 9 bases agree with TRBD1. Trimming at V came to 5 bases and at J to 8 bases, leaving 9 bases not matched to a gene. Germline CDR1 is MNHEY and CDR2 is SVGAGI. The CDR3 has 15 amino acids. The CDR3 DNA is TGTGCCAGCAGTCTCTACGGGACAGGGAAGGAAAAACTGTTTTTT. It specifies CASSLYGTGKEKLFF.

The V call is TRBV4-1, the J call TRBJ1-1; no firm D call. The CDR3 is 14 amino acids. Trimming left V 5 bases short and J 0 bases short, with 10 bases between. The germline V gene encodes CDR1 MGHRA and CDR2 YSYEKL. The DNA for the CDR3 is TGCGCCAGCAGCGGTGGGAGGATGAACACTGAAGCTTTCTTT. It specifies CASSGGRMNTEAFF.

The rearrangement uses TRBV2 and TRBJ2-6; no reliable D call. Trimming took off 4 bases at V and 12 bases at J, with 13 bases between the two ends. Germline V gene data show CDR1 as SNHLY and CDR2 as FYNNEI. The CDR3 totals 13 residues. CDR3 loop: CASSVGIIGVLTF. The CDR3 DNA sequence: TGTGCCAGCAGTGTGGGGATCATCGGCGTCCTGACTTTC.

This chain joins TRBV7-9 and TRBJ1-1; D ambiguous. There are 8 residues in the CDR3. Germline V lookup: CDR1 SEHNR, CDR2 FQNEAQ (reference sequence). Trimming cost V 8 bases and J 11 bases, with 6 bases left between them. CDR3 nucleotide sequence: TGTGCCAGCGGCCGGGCTTTCTTT. Protein product: CASGRAFF.

The rearrangement joins TRBV9 to TRBJ2-7, with 9 bases fitting TRBD2. The CDR3 length is 13 residues. Germline V gives CDR1 SGDLS, CDR2 YYNGEE. V was clipped by 2 bases and J by 3 bases; unmatched bases: 0. CDR3 coding DNA: TGTGCCAGCAGCGTTAGCGGGGGCTACGAGCAGTACTTC. Protein: CASSVSGGYEQYF.

This chain connects TRBV7-6 to TRBJ2-3; D might be TRBD2 (6 bases). Germline V gene lookup returns CDR1 SGHVS and CDR2 FNYEAQ. This CDR3 region has 14 residues. V was shortened by 3 bases and J by 2 bases, with 9 bases between the two germline ends. The CDR3 nucleotides read TGTGCCAGCAGCTTTGGGACTCACACAGATACGCAGTATTTT. Protein product: CASSFGTHTDTQYF.

J is TRBJ1-3 and V is TRBV5-1; 9 bases map to TRBD1. Germline trimming cut 4 bases from V and 6 bases from J; bases unmatched to any gene: 8. Germline-derived CDR1 and CDR2 are SGHRS and YFSETQ. This CDR3 is 15 amino acids long. The CDR3 region is CASSPPGTGKNTIYF. The CDR3, as DNA: TGCGCCAGCAGCCCCCCCGGGACAGGGAAAAACACCATATATTTT.

The rearrangement joins TRBV19 to TRBJ2-4; D tentatively reads TRBD1 or TRBD2 (6 bases each). V lost 0 bases to trimming and J lost 7 bases, with 22 bases between them. This CDR3 comprises 18 residues. Germline CDR1 reads LNHDA; CDR2 reads SQIVND (reference sequence). The DNA of the CDR3 is TGTGCCAGTAGTATAGACCACAACAAGCCCGGGGGCCGGAACATTCAGTACTTC. It translates to CASSIDHNKPGGRNIQYF. The full variable domain, with the rest looked up from reference TRBV19 and TRBJ2-4, is DGGITQSPKYLFRKEGQNVTLSCEQNLNHDAMYWYRQDPGQGLRLIYYSQIVNDFQKGDIAEGYSVSREKKESFPLTVTSAQKNPTAFYLCASSIDHNKPGGRNIQYFGAGTRLSVL.

V and J are TRBV6-5 and TRBJ2-7; 7 bases line up with TRBD1. This CDR3 has 15 amino acids. The trim removed 6 bases at V and 0 bases at J, leaving 8 bases unmatched. CDR1 is MNHEY, CDR2 SVGAGI, per germline. This CDR3 reads CASSRQGLGSYEQYF. CDR3 nucleotide sequence: TGTGCCAGCAGCCGACAGGGTTTGGGCTCCTACGAGCAGTACTTC.

The chain uses TRBV5-4 and TRBJ2-2; D unresolved. Trimming pared 0 bases from V and 4 bases from J, leaving 10 bases between. The CDR3 has 15 amino acids. Germline CDR1 is SGHNT and CDR2 is YYREEE (reference sequence). As DNA, the CDR3 is TGTGCCAGCAGCTTGGAGAGAGTGAGCACCGGGGAGCTGTTTTTT. Translating it yields CASSLERVSTGELFF.

This clone was detected a few times. The chain uses TRBV27 and TRBJ1-2; D remains unclear. V lost 3 bases and J lost 4, with 9 bases in between. The CDR3 has 13 residues. The V gene's germline CDR1 is MNHEY and CDR2 SMNVEV (reference sequence). The CDR3 coding sequence is TGTGCCAGCAGTTTGAACAGACCCTATGGCTACACCTTC. As protein: CASSLNRPYGYTF.